This T cell receptor beta chain was identified during a study of beta chain features in type 1 diabetes. For the study at large: Sorted cells numbering over 95,000,000 were examined across all samples.

Trimming left V 5 bases short and J 3 bases short, with 9 bases between. The CDR3 is made up of 13 amino acids. Germline V gives CDR1 SGHRS, CDR2 YFSETQ. The sequenced template was cDNA made from the entire isolated RNA. Method: immunoSEQ multiplex PCR; TCRdb's copy keeps in-frame clones and lacks some. The sample has around 300,000 clones, roughly 8% seen once. Input material: central memory CD4+ T cells from blood. This receptor was obtained from a woman aged 18-29 years in good health. This chain joins TRBV5-1 and TRBJ2-1; weak D call: TRBD1 (5 bases). The CDR3 loop is CASRETDYNEQFF. In DNA, the CDR3 is TGCGCCAGCAGGGAGACAGACTACAATGAGCAGTTCTTC.